Listed here is a single TCR beta chain. Authors' data handling: Amplification of reference gene primers was used by the study to estimate nucleated cell counts. The assay was immunoSEQ multiplex PCR, and TCRdb's table has in-frame clones only and misses some. Clone size and the V and J calls come from that table; the DNA yielded D and trimming. Of 200,000 to 250,000 clones listed, approximately 80% are singletons. This specimen belongs to a study of blood T cell repertoires in COVID-19. Study-wide context: The origin of the acute and convalescent COVID-19 samples was the United States, Italy and Spain. From T cells, B-cell-depleted T cells, or PBMCs came the material, which was cDNA or gDNA.

Losses at the gene ends were 2 bases for V and 3 bases for J; bases not matched to a gene: 12. CDR1 SEHNR and CDR2 FQNEAQ come from the germline V gene (reference sequence). The CDR3 is 17 residues long. V gene TRBV7-9 combines with J gene TRBJ2-5, with 7 bases fitting TRBD2. The sequence came from a woman at least 80 years old with COVID-19, enrolled during active disease. The sequencing input was peripheral blood. The CDR3 region has the DNA TGTGCCAGCAGCTTAAGATTGGGCGGGCGGGGGAAAGAGACCCAGTACTTC. Protein product: CASSLRLGGRGKETQYF.